Shown below are 22 T cell receptor beta chains from a single sample sequenced in a study of blood T cell repertoires in COVID-19. Libraries were prepared by immunoSEQ multiplex PCR; TCRdb keeps only in-frame clonotypes and omits some of them. Counted here are 160,000 or so clones, less than 85% occurring once; the ten biggest clones make up about a sixth. Sequencing used PBMCs or T cells enriched from blood (not recorded which). Receptor source: a man between 60 and 75 years old who had recovered from COVID-19.

Written as DNA, the CDR3 is TGTGCCAGCAGCTTGGTGCGACAGAGCAATCAGCCCCAGCATTTT. Its protein is CASSLVRQSNQPQHF. V usage is TRBV7-8 and J usage is TRBJ1-5, with TRBD1 as a possible D gene (5 bases). The CDR3 is 15 residues long. The germline V gene encodes CDR1 SGHVS and CDR2 FQNEAQ. Trimming removed 3 bases at V and 1 base at J, with 10 bases between.

The chain has TRBV5-4 and TRBJ2-2, with TRBD2 matching 13 bases. The CDR3 contains 16 residues. The ends lost 4 bases at V and 3 bases at J; junction bases unmatched: 3. Germline CDR1 and CDR2: SGHNT and YYREEE (reference sequence). The CDR3 protein is CASSPGLAGHTGELFF. Written as DNA, the CDR3 is TGTGCCAGCAGCCCGGGACTAGCGGGACACACCGGGGAGCTGTTTTTT.

This clone is a singleton in its sample. The chain has TRBV27 and TRBJ2-7; D remains unclear. The V gene's germline CDR1 is MNHEY and CDR2 SMNVEV (reference sequence). The V and J ends lost 2 bases and 0 bases respectively, with 11 bases between them. The CDR3 has 15 residues. DNA of the CDR3: TGTGCCAGCAGTTTAATGGATTCTAGCTCCTACGAGCAGTACTTC. This gives the protein CASSLMDSSSYEQYF.

The V and J genes are TRBV5-4 and TRBJ1-2; 10 bases map to TRBD1. The CDR3 consists of 16 residues. V lost 0 bases and J lost 8; bases outside the gene matches: 10. Per germline, CDR1 SGHNT and CDR2 YYREEE (reference sequence). The CDR3 here is CASSLETGGAFEGYTF. The CDR3 DNA follows: TGTGCCAGCAGCTTGGAGACAGGGGGCGCGTTCGAAGGCTACACCTTC.

The chain is built from TRBV25-1 and TRBJ2-5, with 12 bases fitting TRBD2. The CDR3 contains 17 residues. With V trimmed by 1 base and J by 5 bases, 8 bases remained unmatched. Germline V lookup: CDR1 MGHDK, CDR2 SYGVNS. CDR3 loop: CASSESKTSGSIETQYF. The CDR3 nucleotides are TGTGCCAGCAGTGAATCGAAGACTAGCGGGAGTATCGAGACCCAGTACTTC.

The rearrangement uses TRBV5-1 and TRBJ1-2; the D gene is possibly TRBD1 (6 bases). Looked up from germline, CDR1 is SGHRS and CDR2 is YFSETQ. Deletions cut 3 bases from V and 0 bases from J, with 15 bases between. This CDR3 region has 16 residues. CDR3 region: CASSWNRDTANYGYTF. CDR3 nucleotides: TGCGCCAGCAGCTGGAACCGGGACACAGCTAACTATGGCTACACCTTC.

The chain uses TRBV20-1 and TRBJ2-1; D uncertain. The germline V and J ends were trimmed by 4 bases and 10 bases, with 5 bases remaining between them. This CDR3 spans 9 amino acids. Germline CDR1 DFQATT, CDR2 SNEGSKA (reference sequence). CDR3 nucleotides: TGCAGTGCTATGCGCGAGCAGTTCTTC. This gives the protein CSAMREQFF.

This clone was detected many times. V is TRBV5-4 and J is TRBJ1-2; D not resolved. V was cut by 6 bases and J by 3 bases, with 18 bases left in between. CDR3 length equals 15 residues. CDR1 and CDR2 from the germline V gene are SGHNT and YYREEE (reference sequence). DNA for the CDR3: TGTGCCAGCAACTCCCTAGGTCTGGGTGACTATGGCTACACCTTC. Translating gives CASNSLGLGDYGYTF. The entire variable domain, with the rest obtained from reference TRBV5-4 and TRBJ1-2, is as follows: ETGVTQSPTHLIKTRGQQVTLRCSSQSGHNTVSWYQQALGQGPQFIFQYYREEENGRGNFPPRFSGLQFPNYSSELNVNALELDDSALYLCASNSLGLGDYGYTFGSGTRLTVV.

J is TRBJ2-7 and V is TRBV28; D may be TRBD1 (6 bases). Germline V gene sequence: CDR1 MDHEN, CDR2 SYDVKM. CDR3 length equals 16 residues. Trimming stripped 5 bases from V and 0 bases from J, with 17 bases between. The CDR3 nucleotides read TGTGCCAGCAGTAAACTCACAGGGAAAAGCTCCTACGAGCAGTACTTC. Translation gives CASSKLTGKSSYEQYF.

V and J are TRBV7-9 and TRBJ2-2, with 7 bases identical to TRBD1. This CDR3 comprises 15 residues. Germline CDR1 and CDR2: SEHNR and FQNEAQ (reference sequence). Germline trimming cut 5 bases from V and 2 bases from J; bases unmatched to any gene: 5. Here the CDR3 DNA reads TGTGCCAGCAGCCAGGACAGGAGTAACACCGGGGAGCTGTTTTTT. This encodes CASSQDRSNTGELFF.

The rearrangement joins TRBV5-1 to TRBJ2-1, with D uncertain. There are 13 residues in the CDR3. V shed 4 bases and J shed 7 bases, with 12 bases lying between them. Germline V gene data show CDR1 as SGHRS and CDR2 as YFSETQ. The CDR3 region has the DNA TGCGCCAGCAGCCTGCGTACTAAGAATGAGCAGTTCTTC. Encoded protein: CASSLRTKNEQFF.

This chain uses TRBV24-1 with TRBJ2-1, with 7 bases that match TRBD1. In germline, CDR1 is KGHDR, CDR2 SFDVKD. V was pared by 3 bases and J by 8 bases, with 9 bases of the junction left unmatched. CDR3 length: 15 amino acids. CDR3 loop: CATSDTGVRWDEQFF. CDR3 nucleotides: TGTGCCACCAGTGATACAGGGGTAAGGTGGGATGAGCAGTTCTTC.

This chain connects TRBV30 to TRBJ2-5, with 7 bases that match TRBD2. Looked up from germline, CDR1 is GTSNPN and CDR2 is SVGIG (reference sequence). V lost 5 bases, J lost 4 bases, and 4 bases stayed unmatched. This CDR3 has 12 residues. The CDR3 nucleotides read TGTGCCTGGGCCGGACTAGGAGAGACCCAGTACTTC. Translated, it gives CAWAGLGETQYF. Together with reference TRBV30 and TRBJ2-5, the CDR3 gives the full variable domain: SQTIHQWPATLVQPVGSPLSLECTVEGTSNPNLYWYRQAAGRGLQLLFYSVGIGQISSEVPQNLSASRPQDRQFILSSKKLLLSDSGFYLCAWAGLGETQYFGPGTRLLVL.

This clone showed up just once. J is TRBJ1-2 and V is TRBV6-5; 9 bases fit TRBD1. V was clipped by 6 bases and J by 8 bases; unmatched bases: 10. Germline-derived CDR1 and CDR2 are MNHEY and SVGAGI. This CDR3 has 14 residues. Here the CDR3 reads CASRGTGQMGGYTF. In DNA, the CDR3 is TGTGCCAGCAGGGGGACAGGGCAAATGGGCGGCTACACCTTC.

For the CDR3, the DNA is TGTGCCAGCAGCTCGACAGGGAACACCATATATTTT. It encodes CASSSTGNTIYF. The rearrangement joins TRBV7-9 to TRBJ1-3, with 7 bases that match TRBD1. V trimming: 4 bases; J trimming: 7 bases; junction bases outside the gene matches: 1. The CDR3 covers 12 residues. Germline loops: CDR1 SEHNR, CDR2 FQNEAQ (reference sequence).

This clone has just one count. The chain couples TRBV19 to TRBJ2-7, with D uncertain. The CDR3 is made up of 13 amino acids. V dropped 3 bases and J dropped 2 bases, with 8 bases sitting between them. Germline lookup yields CDR1 LNHDA and CDR2 SQIVND (reference sequence). In nucleotides, the CDR3 is TGTGCCAGTAGTATCTCGGAGCCCTACGAGCAGTACTTC. It is translated as CASSISEPYEQYF.

In the case of this clone: An end of the junction does not agree with germline; a read error may underlie this. This chain joins TRBV10-3 and TRBJ2-6, with a possible D match to TRBD1 (5 bases). The CDR3 runs 18 residues. Germline loops: CDR1 ENHRY, CDR2 SYGVKD. CDR3 coding DNA: TGTGCCATCAGCGAGTCTTCGACAGCTATCTCTGGGGCCAACGTCCTGACTTTC. Residues: CAISESSTAISGANVLTF.

The chain carries TRBV5-5 and TRBJ1-5, with 9 bases identical to TRBD1. From germline, CDR1 is SGHKS and CDR2 YYEKEE (reference sequence). The junction had 1 base not matched to a gene; V was cut back by 4 bases and J by 5 bases. The CDR3 length is 13 residues. The CDR3 DNA is TGTGCCAGCAGCCGGACAGGGGATCAGCCCCAGCATTTT. It codes for CASSRTGDQPQHF.

The V call is TRBV2, the J call TRBJ2-2, with TRBD2 as a possible D gene (5 bases). This CDR3 spans 15 amino acids. Trimming took off 6 bases at V and 1 base at J, with 12 bases between the two ends. Germline V gene lookup returns CDR1 SNHLY and CDR2 FYNNEI. CDR3 coding DNA: TGTGCCAGCAGGGCCCTAGCAGTGAACACCGGGGAGCTGTTTTTT. Encoded protein: CASRALAVNTGELFF.

The J gene is TRBJ2-6, the V gene TRBV5-4, with 11 bases fitting TRBD1. From germline, CDR1 is SGHNT and CDR2 YYREEE (reference sequence). The CDR3 runs to 16 residues. V trimming: 4 bases; J trimming: 2 bases; junction bases outside the gene matches: 2. The CDR3 protein is CASSRTGGAGANVLTF. DNA of the CDR3: TGTGCCAGCAGCAGGACAGGGGGCGCTGGGGCCAACGTCCTGACTTTC. Full variable domain (remainder filled in from reference TRBV5-4 and TRBJ2-6): ETGVTQSPTHLIKTRGQQVTLRCSSQSGHNTVSWYQQALGQGPQFIFQYYREEENGRGNFPPRFSGLQFPNYSSELNVNALELDDSALYLCASSRTGGAGANVLTFGAGSRLTVL.

The V call is TRBV28, the J call TRBJ2-7; the match to TRBD2 covers 9 bases. With V trimmed by 7 bases and J by 6 bases, 7 bases remained unmatched. The CDR3 is 13 residues long. The germline gives CDR1 MDHEN, CDR2 SYDVKM. The CDR3 nucleotides read TGTGCCAGCATTAAGCGGGGGGCGGGCGAGCAGTACTTC. Its translation: CASIKRGAGEQYF.

The chain uses TRBV7-3 and TRBJ2-6; D uncertain. The CDR3 has 14 residues. Germline CDR1 and CDR2: SGHTA and FQGTGA. The germline V and J ends were trimmed by 5 bases and 2 bases, with 7 bases remaining between them. The CDR3 nucleotides are TGTGCCAGCAGCGTGGCTGCTGGGGCCAACGTCCTGACTTTC. Translation: CASSVAAGANVLTF.